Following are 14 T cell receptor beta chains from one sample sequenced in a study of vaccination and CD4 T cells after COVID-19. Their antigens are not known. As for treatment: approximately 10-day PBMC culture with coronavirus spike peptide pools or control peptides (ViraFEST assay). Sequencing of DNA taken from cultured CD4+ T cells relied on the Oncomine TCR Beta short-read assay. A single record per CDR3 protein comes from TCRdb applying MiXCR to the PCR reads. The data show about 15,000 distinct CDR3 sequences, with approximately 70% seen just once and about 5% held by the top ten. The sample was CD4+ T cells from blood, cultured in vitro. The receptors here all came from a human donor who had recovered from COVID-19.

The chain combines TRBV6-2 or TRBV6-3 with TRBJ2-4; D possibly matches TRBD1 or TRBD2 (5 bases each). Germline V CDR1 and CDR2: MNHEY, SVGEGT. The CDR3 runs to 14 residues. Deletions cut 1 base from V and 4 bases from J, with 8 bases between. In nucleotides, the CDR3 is TGTGCCAGCAGTTACTTGGGACGAAAAAACATTCAGTACTTC. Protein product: CASSYLGRKNIQYF.

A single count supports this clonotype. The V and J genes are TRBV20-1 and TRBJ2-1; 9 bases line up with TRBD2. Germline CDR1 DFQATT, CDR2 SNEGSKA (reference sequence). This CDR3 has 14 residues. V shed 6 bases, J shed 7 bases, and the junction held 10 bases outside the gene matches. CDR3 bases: TGCAGTGCCGCCCGTTCACTAGCGGGTAATGAGCAGTTCTTC. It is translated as CSAARSLAGNEQFF.

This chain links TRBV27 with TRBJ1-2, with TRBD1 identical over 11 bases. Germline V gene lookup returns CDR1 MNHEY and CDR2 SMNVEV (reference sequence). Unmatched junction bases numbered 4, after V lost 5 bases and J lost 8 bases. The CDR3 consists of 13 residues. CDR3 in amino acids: CASSLRDRGGYTF. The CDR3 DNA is TGTGCCAGCAGTCTCCGGGACAGGGGGGGCTACACCTTC.

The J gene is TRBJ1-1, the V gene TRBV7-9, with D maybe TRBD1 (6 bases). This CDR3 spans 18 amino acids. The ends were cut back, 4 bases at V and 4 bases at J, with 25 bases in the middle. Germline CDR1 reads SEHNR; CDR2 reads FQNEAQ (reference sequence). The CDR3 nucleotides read TGTGCCAGCAGCTCTTTCGGTTGGGGGGGCGGTCAGGGCACTGAAGCTTTCTTT. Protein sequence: CASSSFGWGGGQGTEAFF.

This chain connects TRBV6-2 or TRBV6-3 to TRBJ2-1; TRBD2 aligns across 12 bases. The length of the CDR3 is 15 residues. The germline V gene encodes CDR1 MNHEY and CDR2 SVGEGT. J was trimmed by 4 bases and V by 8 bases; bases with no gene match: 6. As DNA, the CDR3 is TGTGCCAGCGGCCTGACTAGCGGGGGATACAATGAGCAGTTCTTC. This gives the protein CASGLTSGGYNEQFF.

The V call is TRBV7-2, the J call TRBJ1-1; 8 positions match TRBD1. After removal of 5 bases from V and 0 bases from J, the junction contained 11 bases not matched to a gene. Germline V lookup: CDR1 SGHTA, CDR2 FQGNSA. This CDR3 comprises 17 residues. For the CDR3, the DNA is TGTGCCAGCAGCCCGCTCGACAGGGGTCGTATGAACACTGAAGCTTTCTTT. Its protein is CASSPLDRGRMNTEAFF.

The CDR3 DNA is TGCAGTGCTAGAGGATATCCGGACAGTGGCGCTGAAGCTTTCTTT. Residues: CSARGYPDSGAEAFF. The rearrangement uses TRBV20-1 and TRBJ1-1; possible D gene TRBD1, 6 bases. The CDR3 is 15 amino acids. CDR1 DFQATT and CDR2 SNEGSKA come from the germline V gene (reference sequence). The V gene lost 1 base and the J gene lost 6 bases, with 18 bases spanning the gap.

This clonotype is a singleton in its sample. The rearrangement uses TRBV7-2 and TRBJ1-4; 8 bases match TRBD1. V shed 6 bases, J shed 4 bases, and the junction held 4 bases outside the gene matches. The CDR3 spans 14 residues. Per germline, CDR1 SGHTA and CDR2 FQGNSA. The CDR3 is CASRQQGVNEKLFF. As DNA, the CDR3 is TGTGCCAGCAGACAACAGGGGGTTAATGAAAAACTGTTTTTT.

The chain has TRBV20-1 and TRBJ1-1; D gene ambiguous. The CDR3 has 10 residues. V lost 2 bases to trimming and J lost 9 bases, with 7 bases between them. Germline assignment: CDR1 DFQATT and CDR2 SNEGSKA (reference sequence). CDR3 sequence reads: CSARHHQAFF. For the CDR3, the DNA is TGCAGTGCTAGACACCATCAAGCTTTCTTT.

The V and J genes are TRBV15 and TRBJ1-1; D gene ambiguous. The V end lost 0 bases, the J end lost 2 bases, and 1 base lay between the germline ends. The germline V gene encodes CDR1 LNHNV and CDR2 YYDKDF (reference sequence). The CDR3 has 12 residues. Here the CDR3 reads CATSRDNTEAFF. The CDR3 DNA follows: TGTGCCACCAGCAGAGACAACACTGAAGCTTTCTTT. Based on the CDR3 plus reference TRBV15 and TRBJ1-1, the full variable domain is DAMVIQNPRYQVTQFGKPVTLSCSQTLNHNVMYWYQQKSSQAPKLLFHYYDKDFNNEADTPDNFQSRRPNTSFCFLDIRSPGLGDTAMYLCATSRDNTEAFFGQGTRLTVV.

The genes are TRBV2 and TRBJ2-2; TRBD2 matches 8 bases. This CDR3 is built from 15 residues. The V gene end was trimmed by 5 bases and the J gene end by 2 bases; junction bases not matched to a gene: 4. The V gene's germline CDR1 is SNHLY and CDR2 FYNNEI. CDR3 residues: CASSPRGGNTGELFF. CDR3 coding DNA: TGTGCCAGCAGTCCCCGGGGGGGTAACACCGGGGAGCTGTTTTTT.

CDR3 sequence: CASSDRDRNYGYTF. DNA of the CDR3: TGTGCCAGCAGTGATAGGGACAGAAACTATGGCTACACCTTC. This chain connects TRBV2 to TRBJ1-2; 7 nucleotides align to TRBD1. Per germline, CDR1 SNHLY and CDR2 FYNNEI. V was clipped by 3 bases and J by 2 bases; unmatched bases: 3. This CDR3 has 14 residues.

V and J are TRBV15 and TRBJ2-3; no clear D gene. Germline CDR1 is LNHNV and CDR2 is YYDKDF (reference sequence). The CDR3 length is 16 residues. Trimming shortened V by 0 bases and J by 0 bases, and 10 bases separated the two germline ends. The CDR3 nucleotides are TGTGCCACCAGCAGAGATGGCAGCTCGAGCACAGATACGCAGTATTTT. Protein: CATSRDGSSSTDTQYF. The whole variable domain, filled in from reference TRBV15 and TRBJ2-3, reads DAMVIQNPRYQVTQFGKPVTLSCSQTLNHNVMYWYQQKSSQAPKLLFHYYDKDFNNEADTPDNFQSRRPNTSFCFLDIRSPGLGDTAMYLCATSRDGSSSTDTQYFGPGTRLTVL.

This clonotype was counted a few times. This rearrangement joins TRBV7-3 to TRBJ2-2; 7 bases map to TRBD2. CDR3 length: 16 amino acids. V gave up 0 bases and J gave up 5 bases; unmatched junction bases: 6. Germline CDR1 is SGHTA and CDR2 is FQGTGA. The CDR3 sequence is CASSLTAGLVTGELFF. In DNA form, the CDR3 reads TGTGCCAGCAGCTTAACAGCTGGACTAGTAACCGGGGAGCTGTTTTTT.